The 27 T cell receptor beta chains below were found in one sample sequenced in a study of cytomegalovirus exposure and HLA in healthy donors. PCR used 60 Vbeta primers and 13 Jbeta primers. Clones were sequenced by immunoSEQ multiplex PCR, and TCRdb holds only the in-frame ones, with some missing. The sample lists about 160,000 clones; around 80% were seen once. Sequencing was done on a sample of PBMCs. All receptors derive from a male donor in good health and CMV-seropositive.

The chain recombines TRBV6-5 with TRBJ1-1; D is undetermined. Germline CDR1 and CDR2: MNHEY and SVGAGI. The CDR3 totals 13 residues. V shed 4 bases and J shed 1 base, with 7 bases lying between them. The CDR3 sequence: CASSLVENTEAFF. The CDR3 bases are TGTGCCAGCAGTTTAGTCGAGAACACTGAAGCTTTCTTT.

The CDR3 DNA is TGCGCCAGCAGCCAAGAAGGGGGCACTGAAGCTTTCTTT. Encoded protein: CASSQEGGTEAFF. The chain employs TRBV4-1 and TRBJ1-1; TRBD1 might be the D (6 bases). The CDR3 totals 13 residues. Looked up from germline, CDR1 is MGHRA and CDR2 is YSYEKL. The V gene lost 0 bases and the J gene lost 4 bases, with 6 bases spanning the gap.

The genes are TRBV27 and TRBJ2-1, with TRBD2 identical over 11 bases. V lost 2 bases to trimming and J lost 5 bases; unmatched junction nucleotides: 8. The CDR3 has 17 residues. CDR1 is MNHEY and CDR2 is SMNVEV in the germline V gene (reference sequence). The CDR3 region is CASSLPPTSGGDNEQFF. The CDR3 DNA reads TGTGCCAGCAGTTTACCTCCCACTAGCGGGGGAGACAATGAGCAGTTCTTC.

This clone has only a few counts. The J gene is TRBJ2-6, the V gene TRBV7-8; D is ambiguous. The V gene's germline CDR1 is SGHVS and CDR2 FQNEAQ. V lost 5 bases and J lost 9, with 17 bases in between. The CDR3 has 15 residues. The CDR3 spells CASSTSMSIHNVLTF. The CDR3, as DNA: TGTGCCAGCAGCACGAGCATGAGTATCCACAACGTCCTGACTTTC.

The chain carries TRBV15 and TRBJ1-3; D gene ambiguous. The CDR3 extends over 17 amino acids. Trimming took 7 bases from V and 2 from J, leaving 21 bases between them. Germline assignment: CDR1 LNHNV and CDR2 YYDKDF (reference sequence). Here the CDR3 DNA reads TGTGCCACCATCCTTCTGATGTTCTCGGGGACTGGAAACACCATATATTTT. Translating it yields CATILLMFSGTGNTIYF.

This chain connects TRBV5-1 to TRBJ1-4, with D perhaps TRBD1 (5 bases). V shed 0 bases and J shed 7 bases, with 10 bases lying between them. The V gene's germline CDR1 is SGHRS and CDR2 YFSETQ. The CDR3 is 14 residues long. CDR3 in amino acids: CASSLGQSSEKLFF. DNA for the CDR3: TGCGCCAGCAGCTTGGGACAGAGCAGTGAAAAACTGTTTTTT. Full variable domain (rest looked up from reference TRBV5-1 and TRBJ1-4): KAGVTQTPRYLIKTRGQQVTLSCSPISGHRSVSWYQQTPGQGLQFLFEYFSETQRNKGNFPGRFSGRQFSNSRSEMNVSTLELGDSALYLCASSLGQSSEKLFFGSGTQLSVL.

The chain links TRBV6-5 to TRBJ2-7; 11 positions match TRBD1. V shed 2 bases and J 4 bases; nucleotides not matched to a gene: 4. CDR3 size: 15 residues. Germline V gene lookup returns CDR1 MNHEY and CDR2 SVGAGI. The CDR3 here is CASSYLGTGGYEQYF. DNA of the CDR3: TGTGCCAGCAGTTACCTCGGGACAGGGGGTTACGAGCAGTACTTC.

The V gene is TRBV7-2, the J gene TRBJ2-7; D remains unclear. This CDR3 contains 17 residues. Germline V gene sequence: CDR1 SGHTA, CDR2 FQGNSA. V gave up 1 base and J gave up 3 bases, with 19 bases separating them. CDR3 loop: CASSLVSASSFFYEQYF. The CDR3 DNA reads as TGTGCCAGCAGCTTAGTTTCGGCTAGTTCTTTTTTCTACGAGCAGTACTTC.

This clone was observed a handful of times. V gene TRBV28 combines with J gene TRBJ1-1, with 10 positions matching TRBD1. The CDR3 is 16 amino acids. CDR1 is MDHEN and CDR2 is SYDVKM in the germline V gene. V was clipped by 6 bases and J by 2 bases; unmatched bases: 9. Here the CDR3 reads CASSRPGTGVNTEAFF. Written as DNA, the CDR3 is TGTGCCAGCAGCCGACCGGGGACAGGGGTAAACACTGAAGCTTTCTTT.

This chain uses TRBV4-1 with TRBJ1-1; D is perhaps TRBD1 (6 bases). The CDR3 consists of 14 residues. From germline, CDR1 is MGHRA and CDR2 YSYEKL. Deletions cut 1 base from V and 1 base from J, with 7 bases between. The CDR3: CASSQAGENTEAFF. The DNA for the CDR3 is TGCGCCAGCAGCCAAGCAGGGGAGAACACTGAAGCTTTCTTT.

The chain is built from TRBV28 and TRBJ2-3; D is unclear. Germline CDR1 MDHEN, CDR2 SYDVKM. With 5 bases removed from V and 2 bases from J, the gap between germline ends came to 11 bases. The CDR3 is made up of 14 amino acids. CDR3 loop: CASSARQFTDTQYF. As DNA, the CDR3 is TGTGCCAGCAGTGCCCGACAATTCACAGATACGCAGTATTTT.

The rearrangement joins TRBV7-7 to TRBJ2-5; TRBD1 matches at 7 bases. V lost 5 bases to trimming and J lost 2 bases; unmatched junction nucleotides: 5. Per germline, CDR1 SSHAT and CDR2 FNYEAQ (reference sequence). The CDR3 has 14 amino acids. The CDR3 coding sequence is TGTGCCAGCAGCCGGGACAGAGCACAAGAGACCCAGTACTTC. Protein sequence: CASSRDRAQETQYF.

V gene TRBV6-1 combines with J gene TRBJ2-5, with 9 bases fitting TRBD1. With 6 bases clipped from V and 5 bases from J, the junction kept 10 bases outside the gene matches. The CDR3 length is 15 residues. Germline V gives CDR1 MNHNS, CDR2 SASEGT. CDR3 sequence (DNA): TGTGCCAGCAGCCACCTGGAGACAGGGGGGGAGACCCAGTACTTC. It encodes CASSHLETGGETQYF.

This clone was picked up a small number of times. The chain carries TRBV6-6 and TRBJ1-1, with D hard to call. CDR3 size: 13 residues. Trimming cost V 5 bases and J 5 bases, with 12 bases left between them. Germline lookup yields CDR1 MNHNY and CDR2 SVGAGI (reference sequence). The CDR3 protein is CASSLRGGTEAFF. The CDR3 region has the DNA TGTGCCAGCAGTCTACGGGGAGGGACTGAAGCTTTCTTT.

The chain carries TRBV10-1 and TRBJ2-1; D remains unclear. Per the germline V gene, CDR1 is WNHNN and CDR2 is SYGVQD (reference sequence). The CDR3 has 16 residues. Trimming removed 3 bases from V and 4 bases from J, with 16 bases in between. CDR3: CASSESPETNYNEQFF. The CDR3 bases are TGCGCCAGCAGTGAATCTCCTGAAACTAATTACAATGAGCAGTTCTTC.

This sequence joins TRBV7-9 and TRBJ1-5; 10 bases map to TRBD1. Germline assignment: CDR1 SEHNR and CDR2 FQNEAQ (reference sequence). J was trimmed by 5 bases and V by 3 bases; bases with no gene match: 4. The CDR3 contains 15 residues. CDR3 sequence (DNA): TGTGCCAGCAGCTTCGGACAGGGGGGGTATCAGCCCCAGCATTTT. Amino acid sequence: CASSFGQGGYQPQHF.

This chain uses TRBV9 with TRBJ2-2; the D gene is possibly TRBD1 (7 bases). The length of the CDR3 is 19 residues. Germline V gene lookup returns CDR1 SGDLS and CDR2 YYNGEE. Trimming left V 3 bases short and J 5 bases short, with 26 bases between. In nucleotides, the CDR3 is TGTGCCAGCAGCGCCTACGCGCTTTCACGACCAGGGGGGACCGGGGAGCTGTTTTTT. It encodes CASSAYALSRPGGTGELFF.

V and J are TRBV6-4 and TRBJ2-2; D uncertain. With 2 bases removed from V and 1 base from J, the gap between germline ends came to 5 bases. The CDR3 sequence is 14 residues long. The germline gives CDR1 MRHNA, CDR2 SNTAGT. The CDR3 spells CASSDSWNTGELFF. CDR3 nucleotide sequence: TGTGCCAGCAGTGACAGCTGGAACACCGGGGAGCTGTTTTTT.

The chain is built from TRBV27 and TRBJ2-7; unclear D gene. The ends were cut back, 4 bases at V and 3 bases at J, with 10 bases in the middle. Germline CDR1 is MNHEY and CDR2 is SMNVEV (reference sequence). The CDR3 is 13 amino acids. CDR3: CASSSLGDYEQYF. The CDR3 bases are TGTGCCAGCAGTTCCCTAGGAGACTACGAGCAGTACTTC.

The chain couples TRBV10-3 to TRBJ2-1; D might be TRBD2 (6 bases). Germline V gives CDR1 ENHRY, CDR2 SYGVKD. CDR3 length equals 16 residues. V was clipped by 6 bases and J by 2 bases, with 17 bases between them. In DNA, the CDR3 is TGTGCCATCAGCGATCCGACTAGGACCCCCTACAATGAGCAGTTCTTC. It specifies CAISDPTRTPYNEQFF.

The chain combines TRBV6-6 with TRBJ2-2; D is perhaps TRBD2 (5 bases). V was clipped by 8 bases and J by 1 base, with 14 bases between them. Germline V gene sequence: CDR1 MNHNY, CDR2 SVGAGI (reference sequence). This CDR3 spans 15 amino acids. The CDR3 is CASYEGLLNTGELFF. In DNA, the CDR3 is TGTGCCAGCTATGAAGGACTCTTGAACACCGGGGAGCTGTTTTTT.

The chain is built from TRBV12-5 and TRBJ2-7; 12 bases are shared with TRBD1. J lost 4 bases, V lost 1 base, and 8 bases had no gene match. The CDR3 runs 17 residues. Germline V gene data show CDR1 as LGHNT and CDR2 as FRNRAP. CDR3 in amino acids: CASGLGLPGQGAYEQYF. CDR3 DNA sequence: TGTGCTAGTGGTTTGGGACTTCCGGGACAGGGGGCGTACGAGCAGTACTTC.

V usage is TRBV27 and J usage is TRBJ1-5; D is undetermined. The germline CDR1 and CDR2 sequences are MNHEY and SMNVEV (reference sequence). Trimming left V 5 bases short and J 2 bases short, with 13 bases between. The CDR3 extends over 15 amino acids. The CDR3 sequence is CASSDGGAGNQPQHF. The CDR3 nucleotides are TGTGCCAGCAGTGACGGCGGAGCGGGCAATCAGCCCCAGCATTTT.

The chain is built from TRBV27 and TRBJ2-7; 9 bases map to TRBD1. Looked up from germline, CDR1 is MNHEY and CDR2 is SMNVEV (reference sequence). V trimming: 3 bases; J trimming: 1 base; junction bases outside the gene matches: 7. The CDR3 covers 16 residues. In DNA, the CDR3 is TGTGCCAGCAGTTTCCAGACAGGGGGGCTATCCTACGAGCAGTACTTC. This sequence encodes CASSFQTGGLSYEQYF.

The genes are TRBV27 and TRBJ1-2, with D unresolved. The V end was cut by 2 bases, the J end by 4 bases, with 14 bases between. This CDR3 spans 15 amino acids. Germline CDR1 MNHEY, CDR2 SMNVEV (reference sequence). The CDR3, as DNA: TGTGCCAGCAGTTTAGGGCGAGGAGGCGGCTATGGCTACACCTTC. This translates into CASSLGRGGGYGYTF.

The chain carries TRBV19 and TRBJ2-1; 11 bases are a match to TRBD2. The CDR3 loop spans 16 amino acids. Germline V lookup: CDR1 LNHDA, CDR2 SQIVND (reference sequence). Germline trimming cut 4 bases from V and 4 bases from J; bases unmatched to any gene: 6. CDR3 nucleotide sequence: TGTGCCAGTAGTAAGGAGACTAGCGGGACGTACAATGAGCAGTTCTTC. It translates to CASSKETSGTYNEQFF.

The chain couples TRBV13 to TRBJ1-6; the D gene is possibly TRBD1 (5 bases). This CDR3 spans 15 amino acids. V lost 5 bases and J lost 4, with 12 bases in between. CDR1 and CDR2 (germline): PRHDT, FYEKMQ (reference sequence). CDR3 nucleotides: TGTGCCAGCAGCACCGACCCAGGGTATAATTCACCCCTCCACTTT. It yields the protein CASSTDPGYNSPLHF. The entire variable domain, with the rest obtained from reference TRBV13 and TRBJ1-6, is as follows: AAGVIQSPRHLIKEKRETATLKCYPIPRHDTVYWYQQGPGQDPQFLISFYEKMQSDKGSIPDRFSAQQFSDYHSELNMSSLELGDSALYFCASSTDPGYNSPLHFGNGTRLTVT.